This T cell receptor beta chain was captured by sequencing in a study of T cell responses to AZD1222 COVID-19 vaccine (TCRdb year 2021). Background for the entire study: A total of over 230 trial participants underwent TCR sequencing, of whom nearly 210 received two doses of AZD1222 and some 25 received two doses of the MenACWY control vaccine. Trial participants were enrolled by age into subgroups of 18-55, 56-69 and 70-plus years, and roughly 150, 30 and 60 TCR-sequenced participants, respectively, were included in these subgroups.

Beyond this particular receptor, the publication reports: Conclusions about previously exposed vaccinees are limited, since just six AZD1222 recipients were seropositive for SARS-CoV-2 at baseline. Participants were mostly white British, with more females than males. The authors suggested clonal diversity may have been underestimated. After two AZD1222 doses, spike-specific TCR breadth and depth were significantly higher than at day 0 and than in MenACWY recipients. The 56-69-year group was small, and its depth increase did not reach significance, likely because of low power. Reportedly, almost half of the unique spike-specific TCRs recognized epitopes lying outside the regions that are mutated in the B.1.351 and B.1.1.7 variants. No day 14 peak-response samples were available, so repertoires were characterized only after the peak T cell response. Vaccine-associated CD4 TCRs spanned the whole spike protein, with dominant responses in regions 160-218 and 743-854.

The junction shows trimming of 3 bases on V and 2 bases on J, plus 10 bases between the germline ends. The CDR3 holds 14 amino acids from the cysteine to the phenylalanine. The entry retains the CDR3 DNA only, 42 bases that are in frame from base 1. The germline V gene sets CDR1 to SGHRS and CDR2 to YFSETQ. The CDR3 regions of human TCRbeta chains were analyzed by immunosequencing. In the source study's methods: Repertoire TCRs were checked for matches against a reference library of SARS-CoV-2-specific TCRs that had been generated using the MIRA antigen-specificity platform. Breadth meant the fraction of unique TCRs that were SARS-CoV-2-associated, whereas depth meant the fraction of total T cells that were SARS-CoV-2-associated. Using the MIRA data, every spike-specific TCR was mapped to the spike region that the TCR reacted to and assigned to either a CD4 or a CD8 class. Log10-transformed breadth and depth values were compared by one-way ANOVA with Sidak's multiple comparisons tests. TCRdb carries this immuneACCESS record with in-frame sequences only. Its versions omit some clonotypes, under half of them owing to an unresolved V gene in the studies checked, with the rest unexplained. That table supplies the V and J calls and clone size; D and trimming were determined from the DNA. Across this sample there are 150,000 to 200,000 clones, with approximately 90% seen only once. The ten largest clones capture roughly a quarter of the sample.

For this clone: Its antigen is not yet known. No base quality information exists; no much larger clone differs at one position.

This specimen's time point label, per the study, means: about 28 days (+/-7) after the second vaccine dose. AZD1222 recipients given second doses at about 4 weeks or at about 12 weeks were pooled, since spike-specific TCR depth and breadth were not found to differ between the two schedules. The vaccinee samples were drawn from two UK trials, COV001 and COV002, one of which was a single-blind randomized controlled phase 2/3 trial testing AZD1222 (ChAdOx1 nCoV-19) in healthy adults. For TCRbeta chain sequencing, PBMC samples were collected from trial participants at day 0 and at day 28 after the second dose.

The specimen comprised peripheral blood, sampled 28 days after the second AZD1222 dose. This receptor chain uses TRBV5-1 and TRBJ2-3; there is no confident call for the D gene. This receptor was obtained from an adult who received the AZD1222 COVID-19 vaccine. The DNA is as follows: TGCGCCAGCAGCTCGGAGAGGTACACAGATACGCAGTATTTT. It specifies CASSSERYTDTQYF.